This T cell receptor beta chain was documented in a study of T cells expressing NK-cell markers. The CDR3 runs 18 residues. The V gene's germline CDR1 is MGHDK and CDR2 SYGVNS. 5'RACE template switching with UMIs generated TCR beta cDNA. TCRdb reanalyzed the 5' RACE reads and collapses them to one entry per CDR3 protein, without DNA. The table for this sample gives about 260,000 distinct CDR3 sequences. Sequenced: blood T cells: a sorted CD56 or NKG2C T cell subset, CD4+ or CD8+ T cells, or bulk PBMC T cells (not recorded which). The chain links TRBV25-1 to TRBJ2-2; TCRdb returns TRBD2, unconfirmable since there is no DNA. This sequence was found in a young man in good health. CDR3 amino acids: CASSSPISGRPLTGELFF.